This T cell receptor beta chain originates from a study of blood T cell repertoires in COVID-19. The V gene end was trimmed by 1 base and the J gene end by 0 bases; junction bases not matched to a gene: 6. Germline lookup yields CDR1 MDHEN and CDR2 SYDVKM. This CDR3 comprises 17 residues. The authors' processing: Nucleated cell number was recorded as an estimate derived from reference gene primer amplification. Sequencing used immunoSEQ multiplex PCR; TCRdb keeps in-frame clones, though not all of them. V, J and clone size reflect that table, while D and trimming were determined from the DNA. Found here are 250,000 to 350,000 clones, around 85% of them singletons; the top ten hold more than 1.4%.

Sequenced material: peripheral blood. The chain employs TRBV28 and TRBJ1-3; 7 bases align to TRBD1. This receptor was taken from a human donor with COVID-19, enrolled during active disease. The donor label of this sample is uncertain. The CDR3, as DNA: TGTGCCAGCAGTTTATTGGGACAGATCGACTCTGGAAACACCATATATTTT. Amino acid sequence: CASSLLGQIDSGNTIYF.